Below, 12 T cell receptor beta chains from the same sample are listed, as sequenced in a study of CD8+CD57+ T cells in acquired aplastic anemia. Template material for TCR beta VDJ and CDR3 profiling consisted of genomic DNA. TCRdb analysed the reads with MiXCR anew, one entry per CDR3 protein. The sample contains about 160,000 distinct CDR3 sequences, around 40% of which appear only once. Sequencing input: sorted CD4+, CD8+, or CD8+CD57+ T cells (not recorded which) from PBMCs. These receptors were collected from a human donor in good health.

This clonotype was counted at least ten times. The chain is built from TRBV29-1 and TRBJ1-1, with D possibly being TRBD1 (5 bases). Germline V CDR1 and CDR2: SQVTM, ANQGSEA. V was trimmed by 5 bases and J by 2 bases, leaving 18 bases between them. The CDR3 has 15 residues. The CDR3 region has the DNA TGCAGCGTTACTTCTCGCTGGGGCGGTAACACTGAAGCTTTCTTT. This gives the protein CSVTSRWGGNTEAFF.

J is TRBJ1-1 and V is TRBV4-1; 8 bases align to TRBD1. Germline assignment: CDR1 MGHRA and CDR2 YSYEKL. With V trimmed by 4 bases and J by 8 bases, 6 bases remained unmatched. CDR3 length: 13 amino acids. CDR3 DNA: TGCGCCAGCAGCCTGGACAGGGAGAGGGAAGCTTTCTTT. Protein product: CASSLDREREAFF.

The table lists this clonotype with a few counts. The chain couples TRBV2 to TRBJ2-3, with D uncertain. V lost 0 bases, J lost 5 bases, and 12 bases lay in between. CDR1 and CDR2 from the germline V gene are SNHLY and FYNNEI. This CDR3 comprises 15 residues. The CDR3 DNA reads TGTGCCAGCAGTGAAGCGGGTTTTTCCGTAGATACGCAGTATTTT. Its translation: CASSEAGFSVDTQYF.

The chain combines TRBV25-1 with TRBJ2-1; D tentatively reads TRBD1 or TRBD2 (5 bases each). The CDR3 contains 14 residues. Germline CDR1 MGHDK, CDR2 SYGVNS. V lost 7 bases to trimming and J lost 3 bases, with 13 bases between them. CDR3 sequence reads: CASTRGEGYNEQFF. Written as DNA, the CDR3 is TGTGCCAGCACTAGGGGAGAGGGCTACAATGAGCAGTTCTTC.

There are many counts of this clonotype. The chain has TRBV9 and TRBJ2-5, with D tentatively TRBD1 or TRBD2 (5 bases each). Germline V CDR1 and CDR2: SGDLS, YYNGEE. Deletions cut 1 base from V and 1 base from J, with 11 bases between. This CDR3 is 15 amino acids long. The chain's CDR3 is CASSVLGGGQETQYF. Here the CDR3 DNA reads TGTGCCAGCAGCGTATTAGGTGGGGGCCAAGAGACCCAGTACTTC.

The chain joins TRBV2 to TRBJ1-5; 7 bases map to TRBD1. Germline values: CDR1 SNHLY, CDR2 FYNNEI. V dropped 7 bases and J dropped 1; count of bases not matched to a gene: 4. The CDR3 runs to 14 residues. The CDR3 region is CASTATGSNQPQHF. DNA for the CDR3: TGTGCCAGCACCGCGACAGGGAGCAATCAGCCCCAGCATTTT.

About this clonotype itself: One end of the junction fails to match germline, which may point to a read error. This chain connects TRBV19 to TRBJ2-7; 10 nucleotides line up with TRBD2. Per germline, CDR1 LNHDA and CDR2 SQIVND (reference sequence). This CDR3 spans 13 amino acids. Here the CDR3 reads CAISRTSGGEQYF. DNA of the CDR3: TGTGCCATTAGTCGGACTAGCGGTGGTGAGCAGTACTTC.

This chain links TRBV12-3 or TRBV12-4 with TRBJ1-3; perhaps TRBD1 as D (5 bases). V lost 6 bases, J lost 9 bases, and 18 bases lay in between. The CDR3 runs 14 residues. This CDR3 is CASRMTEGLSTIYF. CDR3 nucleotides: TGTGCCAGCAGGATGACAGAGGGTTTGAGCACCATATATTTT.

In this sample, this clonotype turned up many times. The V gene is TRBV20-1, the J gene TRBJ2-3; perhaps TRBD1 as D (5 bases). The CDR3 extends over 14 amino acids. Trimming shortened V by 3 bases and J by 1 base, and 11 bases separated the two germline ends. Germline CDR1 reads DFQATT; CDR2 reads SNEGSKA (reference sequence). The CDR3 loop is CSASRLGGTDTQYF. The DNA of the CDR3 is TGCAGTGCTAGTCGTCTAGGGGGCACAGATACGCAGTATTTT.

This clonotype was seen only a few times. This chain links TRBV12-3 or TRBV12-4 with TRBJ2-3; the match to TRBD2 covers 12 bases. The CDR3 length is 20 residues. V lost 6 bases, J lost 3 bases, and 19 bases stayed unmatched. In DNA form, the CDR3 reads TGTGCCAGCAGACGCCATGCCGGGCTAGCGGGAGGGCCGAGAACAGATACGCAGTATTTT. As protein: CASRRHAGLAGGPRTDTQYF.

As for this clonotype: A clone one base away is much larger, so this may be a read error. As the CDR3 is not closed by the conserved phenylalanine or tryptophan, this likely results from a read error. The chain links TRBV6-4 to TRBJ1-2, with D perhaps TRBD1 (5 bases). Deletions cut 3 bases from V and 5 bases from J, with 13 bases between. CDR3 length equals 14 residues. The V gene's germline CDR1 is MRHNA and CDR2 SNTAGT. The CDR3 reads CASSESGSVYGYTI. In nucleotides, the CDR3 is TGTGCCAGCAGTGAGTCAGGGAGTGTGTATGGCTACACCATC.

This clonotype was seen a handful of times. This may be a read error, as it is one base from a much larger clone. The rearrangement uses TRBV7-6 and TRBJ1-2, with TRBD1 identical over 8 bases. Germline values: CDR1 SGHVS, CDR2 FNYEAQ. This CDR3 has 14 residues. The CDR3 region is CASSPDRAGYGHTF. The CDR3 DNA reads TGTGCCAGCAGCCCGGACAGGGCGGGCTATGGCCACACCTTC.